This T cell receptor beta chain was captured in a study of cytomegalovirus exposure and HLA in healthy donors. General study findings and limits: Researchers reported from a later analysis that most CMV-associated TCR beta chains appeared HLA-restricted.

This clone was detected a few times. Its antigen is undetermined. The PCR used 60 Vbeta and 13 Jbeta primers. The method was immunoSEQ multiplex PCR; TCRdb's version includes in-frame clones alone and lacks a portion of them. This sample has around 150,000 clones; 65% to 80% occur once, and the top ten carry 3.1%. Material for sequencing was PBMCs. The source of this sequence is a male donor in good health and CMV-seronegative.

Here the CDR3 reads CASSLEGGLGRAVDTQYF. The CDR3 region has the DNA TGTGCCAGCAGCTTAGAGGGGGGCCTCGGGAGGGCCGTAGATACGCAGTATTTT. This chain joins TRBV7-2 and TRBJ2-3, with 8 bases that match TRBD2. The CDR3 sequence is 18 residues long. V shed 1 base and J 5 bases; nucleotides not matched to a gene: 14. Germline V CDR1 and CDR2: SGHTA, FQGNSA.